This is a list of T cell receptor beta chains from one sample in a study of radiotherapy plus CTLA-4 blockade in lung cancer. Only in-frame clones appear in the TCRdb table, and some are missing; sequencing was by immunoSEQ multiplex PCR. Altogether 62,000 or so clones are present, around 79% being singletons, with the ten largest covering under 10%. Sequences were derived from peripheral blood, sampled from a patient treated with radiotherapy plus ipilimumab. These receptors were obtained from a human donor with non-small cell lung cancer who had a complete response to radiotherapy plus ipilimumab. Each CDR3 is given with its conserved first and last residue. The D gene is left open where the match is weak. The size of a clone is reported for some rows only, either as once, few or many, or as a class for expanded clones.

>TRBJ2-3|NA|TRBV27|TRBD2
CASSKTSAGTDTQYF
TGTGCCAGCAGTAAGACTAGCGCGGGCACAGATACGCAGTATTTT
>TRBJ2-6|NA|TRBV2|NA
CASRGFGANVLTF
TGTGCCAGCAGGGGTTTTGGGGCCAACGTCCTGACTTTC
>TRBJ2-1|NA|TRBV7-6|TRBD2
CASSSGGGTGVLYNEQFF
TGTGCCAGCAGCTCCGGGGGGGGAACGGGAGTCCTCTACAATGAGCAGTTCTTC
>TRBJ1-5|NA|TRBV7-2|NA
CASSLDLESQPQHF
TGTGCCAGCAGCTTAGACTTAGAAAGTCAGCCCCAGCATTTT
>TRBJ2-1|NA|TRBV18|TRBD2
CASSPLLAGDYNEQFF
TGTGCCAGCTCACCTTTACTAGCGGGGGACTACAATGAGCAGTTCTTC
>TRBJ2-2|NA|TRBV4-3|TRBD1
CASSQGTGTEGTGELFF
TGCGCCAGCAGCCAAGGTACCGGGACAGAAGGAACCGGGGAGCTGTTTTTT
>TRBJ1-5|NA|TRBV5-1|NA
CASSLGDGPNQPQHF
TGCGCCAGCAGCTTGGGTGACGGGCCCAATCAGCCCCAGCATTTT
>TRBJ1-5|NA|TRBV7-2|NA
CASSRDLGQPQHF
TGTGCCAGCAGCCGAGATTTAGGTCAGCCCCAGCATTTT
>TRBJ1-2|NA|TRBV2|NA
CASGSLMASGYTF
TGTGCCAGCGGGTCCCTGATGGCTAGTGGCTACACCTTC
>TRBJ2-2|few|TRBV19|TRBD1
CASSPLDRDTGELFF
TGTGCCAGTAGTCCCCTCGACAGGGACACCGGGGAGCTGTTTTTT
>TRBJ1-2|NA|TRBV7-9|NA
CASSQGYGYTF
TGTGCCAGCAGCCAAGGCTATGGCTACACCTTC
>TRBJ2-2|few|TRBV5-1|TRBD1
CASSPDRSGELFF
TGCGCCAGCAGCCCGGACAGGTCCGGGGAGCTGTTTTTT
>TRBJ1-3|NA|TRBV30|NA
CAWSPGTTLGNTIYF
TGTGCCTGGTCCCCGGGGACTACACTTGGAAACACCATATATTTT
>TRBJ2-1|NA|TRBV5-6|TRBD2
CASSWELAGDGYNEQFF
TGTGCCAGCAGCTGGGAGCTAGCGGGAGACGGCTACAATGAGCAGTTCTTC
>TRBJ1-3|once|TRBV28|NA
CASSPQGSGNTIYF
TGTGCCAGCAGTCCACAGGGTTCTGGAAACACCATATATTTT
>TRBJ1-2|NA|TRBV5-4|NA
CASSLQGTYGYTF
TGTGCCAGCAGCTTGCAGGGTACCTATGGCTACACCTTC
>TRBJ1-2|NA|TRBV5-1|NA
CASSLAQQGANYGYTF
TGCGCCAGCAGCTTGGCCCAGCAGGGAGCTAACTATGGCTACACCTTC
>TRBJ1-2|once|TRBV6-5|NA
CASSYSSGGVYGYTF
TGTGCCAGCAGTTACTCGAGTGGGGGCGTCTATGGCTACACCTTC
>TRBJ1-3|NA|TRBV7-8|TRBD1
CASSLTGWVTSGNTIYF
TGTGCCAGCAGCCTGACAGGGTGGGTCACCTCTGGAAACACCATATATTTT
>TRBJ1-1|NA|TRBV19|NA
CASSPAGKPNTEAFF
TGTGCCAGTAGTCCGGCGGGGAAACCGAACACTGAAGCTTTCTTT
>TRBJ1-5|NA|TRBV4-1|TRBD1
CASSRGTGQGRGPQHF
TGCGCCAGCAGCCGTGGGACAGGACAGGGTCGGGGGCCCCAGCATTTT
>TRBJ2-3|few|TRBV5-1|TRBD1
CASSPGQGVTDTQYF
TGCGCCAGCAGCCCGGGACAGGGGGTCACAGATACGCAGTATTTT
>TRBJ1-6|NA|TRBV6-5|NA
CASSQGRYNSPLHF
TGTGCCAGCAGCCAAGGACGGTATAATTCACCCCTCCACTTT
>TRBJ2-2|NA|TRBV18|NA
CASSPTTRRDGTGELFF
TGTGCCAGCTCACCGACTACGCGGCGCGATGGCACCGGGGAGCTGTTTTTT
>TRBJ1-2|NA|TRBV7-8|NA
CASSLGQGRDGGYTF
TGTGCCAGCAGCTTAGGGCAGGGGCGGGATGGTGGCTACACCTTC
>TRBJ2-3|NA|TRBV25-1|NA
CASSESQGRTDTQYF
TGTGCCAGCAGTGAATCCCAGGGTCGGACAGATACGCAGTATTTT
>TRBJ1-2|NA|TRBV2|TRBD1
CASSGQEDGYTF
TGTGCCAGCTCGGGACAGGAGGATGGCTACACCTTC
>TRBJ2-4|NA|TRBV29-1|NA
CSVGGVAKNIQYF
TGCAGCGTGGGGGGCGTAGCCAAAAACATTCAGTACTTC
>TRBJ2-5|few|TRBV5-1|NA
CASSFSQANQETQYF
TGCGCCAGCAGCTTTTCGCAGGCCAACCAAGAGACCCAGTACTTC
>TRBJ1-6|NA|TRBV7-9|TRBD1
CASSLLGTDNSPLHF
TGTGCCAGCAGCTTACTCGGGACAGATAATTCACCCCTCCACTTT
>TRBJ2-1|NA|TRBV5-4|TRBD1
CASSLAGTGNYNEQFF
TGTGCCAGCAGCTTGGCCGGGACAGGGAATTACAATGAGCAGTTCTTC
>TRBJ1-1|NA|TRBV7-9|TRBD1
CASSPSLGGAENTEAFF
TGTGCCAGCAGCCCTTCGCTAGGGGGCGCGGAGAACACTGAAGCTTTCTTT
>TRBJ2-5|NA|TRBV13|TRBD1
CASSTGTGGPQETQYF
TGTGCCAGCAGCACCGGGACAGGGGGCCCCCAAGAGACCCAGTACTTC
>TRBJ1-2|NA|TRBV5-1|NA
CASSPAGRQVDNYGYTF
TGCGCCAGCAGCCCGGCCGGGAGGCAGGTTGACAACTATGGCTACACCTTC
>TRBJ2-1|NA|TRBV5-1|TRBD2
CASSQTSGGPSSYNEQFF
TGCGCCAGCAGCCAAACTAGCGGGGGCCCTAGCTCCTACAATGAGCAGTTCTTC
>TRBJ1-1|NA|TRBV6-6|NA
CASSDTGSNTEAFF
TGTGCCAGCAGCGACACAGGAAGTAACACTGAAGCTTTCTTT
>TRBJ2-2|NA|TRBV5-4|NA
CASVVGPLANTGELFF
TGTGCCAGCGTTGTGGGGCCTTTGGCGAACACCGGGGAGCTGTTTTTT
>TRBJ1-3|NA|TRBV5-1|TRBD1
CASSSRTGAGNTIYF
TGCGCCAGCAGCTCTCGGACAGGGGCTGGAAACACCATATATTTT
>TRBJ2-1|NA|TRBV18|NA
CASSPTTPRVGNEQFF
TGTGCCAGCTCACCAACGACTCCTCGGGTAGGCAATGAGCAGTTCTTC
>TRBJ1-4|once|TRBV5-1|NA
CASSPGQGVEKLFF
TGCGCCAGCAGCCCCGGGCAGGGTGTTGAAAAACTGTTTTTT
>TRBJ2-3|once|TRBV18|TRBD2
CASSPKSSGGIPTQYF
TGTGCCAGCTCACCTAAGTCTAGCGGGGGGATCCCGACGCAGTATTTT
>TRBJ2-5|NA|TRBV5-1|TRBD2
CASSLAERGVQETQYF
TGCGCCAGCAGCTTGGCTGAGCGGGGAGTACAAGAGACCCAGTACTTC
>TRBJ1-5|NA|TRBV25-1|NA
CASSWGNQPQHF
TGTGCCAGCAGTTGGGGCAATCAGCCCCAGCATTTT
>TRBJ1-3|NA|TRBV6-6|NA
CASSYSTGLLRNTIYF
TGTGCCAGCAGTTACTCGACTGGGTTACTTAGAAACACCATATATTTT
>TRBJ1-1|NA|TRBV9|NA
CASSVGPGTEAFF
TGTGCCAGCAGCGTGGGGCCGGGCACTGAAGCTTTCTTT
>TRBJ2-1|NA|TRBV20-1|NA
CSPLLVDEQFF
TGCAGCCCCCTTCTCGTCGATGAGCAGTTCTTC
>TRBJ1-5|once|TRBV19|NA
CASSITRGGNQPQHF
TGTGCCAGTAGTATCACCAGGGGTGGCAATCAGCCCCAGCATTTT
>TRBJ1-6|NA|TRBV5-4|NA
CASSLGRSQRPLHF
TGTGCCAGCAGCTTGGGACGGTCCCAGAGGCCCCTCCACTTT
>TRBJ2-3|NA|TRBV7-9|NA
CASRDRTGTDTQYF
TGTGCCAGCAGGGATCGGACAGGCACAGATACGCAGTATTTT
>TRBJ2-3|NA|TRBV2|TRBD1
CASSRDRGNTDTQYF
TGTGCCAGCAGCCGGGACAGGGGTAACACAGATACGCAGTATTTT
>TRBJ1-4|NA|TRBV12-2|NA
CASRLEAGNEKLFF
TGTGCAAGTCGCTTAGAAGCAGGTAATGAAAAACTGTTTTTT
>TRBJ1-2|NA|TRBV5-1|NA
CASSLGPGTGTGYGYTF
TGCGCCAGCAGCTTGGGTCCCGGCACGGGGACGGGGTATGGCTACACCTTC
>TRBJ1-3|NA|TRBV5-1|NA
CASSPQVERDTIYF
TGCGCCAGCAGCCCCCAGGTTGAGAGGGACACCATATATTTT
>TRBJ2-2|NA|TRBV6-5|NA
CASRGDVNTGELFF
TGTGCCAGCAGAGGGGACGTGAACACCGGGGAGCTGTTTTTT
>TRBJ2-7|NA|TRBV6-6|NA
CASSYYGASYEQYF
TGTGCCAGCAGTTACTATGGGGCCTCCTACGAGCAGTACTTC
>TRBJ2-6|few|TRBV27|NA
CASSPWDDSGANVLTF
TGTGCCAGCAGTCCGTGGGACGATTCTGGGGCCAACGTCCTGACTTTC
>TRBJ2-1|NA|TRBV5-1|TRBD2
CASSLEGGLAGAGVYNEQFF
TGCGCCAGCAGCTTGGAAGGGGGACTAGCGGGAGCGGGGGTTTACAATGAGCAGTTCTTC